This is a list of T cell receptor beta chains from one sample in a study of control samples from healthy donors and cancer patients. Profiled with immunoSEQ multiplex PCR; TCRdb holds only in-frame clones, not every one. The sample lists 150,000 to 200,000 clones, roughly 92% occurring once. The sample was blood. The receptors derive from a man aged 30-40 years in good health. The conserved cysteine and the conserved F or W are not part of the CDR3 here. Fields, in order: V gene, CDR3 length, CDR3 protein.

TRBV5-1 | 13 | ASSNPGITGTPLH
TRBV30 | 12 | AWSVGSGANVLT
TRBV6-5 | 13 | ASSYSGRGPYEQY
TRBV19 | 14 | ASSIVGSESQETQY
TRBV5-5 | 12 | ASSPLGGNYGYT
TRBV28 | 14 | ASTPRGLRGTDTQY
TRBV28 | 15 | ASSLSLRWGYNQPQH
TRBV7-9 | 12 | ASSSSGSSYEQY
TRBV27 | 11 | ASSLWWNTEAF
TRBV10-3 | 14 | AISDPAGMMNTEAF
TRBV10-2 | 12 | ASSEWEGGETQY
TRBV5-5 | 14 | ASSLDDRGQGYGYT
TRBV5-1 | 12 | ASSPSGYQETQY
TRBV12-3/TRBV12-4 | 11 | ASSYDSNYGYT
TRBV7-9 | 9 | ASSPRQKAF
TRBV9 | 13 | ASSVRTAPSHGYT